This T cell receptor beta chain was found in a study of cytomegalovirus exposure and HLA in healthy donors. Study information: Findings of an earlier analysis included around 100 million unique TCR beta sequences from 180 million or so T cells.

Study observations and caveats: HLA-A and HLA-B allele assignments for most subjects were reportedly predicted accurately using TCR beta sequences.

Primers included in the PCR were 60 Vbeta and 13 Jbeta primers. Clones were read by immunoSEQ multiplex PCR, and TCRdb kept only the in-frame ones, dropping some. In all, the sample yields about 83,000 clones. Concerning this clone itself: Its matching antigen is unknown.

From germline, CDR1 is MDHEN and CDR2 SYDVKM. The CDR3 length is 14 residues. V lost 1 base, J lost 4 bases, and 7 bases lay in between. This chain links TRBV28 with TRBJ1-4; D is unclear. The receptor comes from a man aged 18 to 35 in good health and CMV-seropositive. Sample: PBMCs. CDR3 sequence (DNA): TGTGCCAGCAGTTTATCAGGAAATAATGAAAAACTGTTTTTT. Translated: CASSLSGNNEKLFF.